This T cell receptor beta chain is from a study of patients and donors after allogeneic stem cell transplantation. Germline-derived CDR1 and CDR2 are SGHRS and YFSETQ. The CDR3 runs to 15 residues. Each CDR3 protein gets one entry after TCRdb re-called the RT-PCR reads with MiXCR. The sample lists around 150,000 distinct CDR3 sequences, over 35% occurring once. As for this clonotype: At one end, the junction sequence differs from germline, possibly due to a read error.

Source material: blood, either unsorted or a sorted T cell fraction (not recorded which). The receptor comes from a human donor who was either an allogeneic HSCT recipient or a stem cell or donor lymphocyte infusion donor (not recorded which). It is not recorded whose cells these are; they may come from a transplant donor. The chain joins TRBV5-1 to TRBJ1-4; D ambiguous. The CDR3 is CASSLVRLGNGKLFF. Written as DNA, the CDR3 is TGCGCCAGCAGCTTGGTCAGGTTGGGGAATGGAAAACTGTTTTTT.